The 3 T cell receptor beta chains below come from one sample, sequenced in a study of T-cell memory formation after mild COVID-19. TCRdb ran MiXCR on the 5' RACE reads and lists one entry per CDR3 protein. Seen here are 350,000 to 500,000 distinct CDR3 sequences, roughly 18% observed once, and the top ten hold roughly 21%. The sequenced sample consisted of PBMCs or a T cell subset sorted from them (not recorded which). The receptor set was obtained from a man aged 18-30 years who had mild COVID-19 (a few samples of this study predate the infection). Cell type and time point are not known.

The rearrangement links TRBV20-1 to TRBJ1-4; D is ambiguous. Germline lookup yields CDR1 DFQATT and CDR2 SNEGSKA (reference sequence). The V and J ends lost 3 bases and 8 bases respectively, with 22 bases between them. This CDR3 has 16 residues. The CDR3 region is CSASETRAGRREKLFF. CDR3 nucleotide sequence: TGCAGTGCTAGCGAAACACGGGCCGGTCGTCGGGAAAAACTGTTTTTT.

This chain uses TRBV7-2 with TRBJ2-1; 14 nucleotides agree with TRBD2. The CDR3 is 18 residues long. Germline-derived CDR1 and CDR2 are SGHTA and FQGNSA. Germline trimming cut 5 bases from V and 4 bases from J; bases unmatched to any gene: 10. The chain's CDR3 is CASSVSGTSGGFYNEQFF. The CDR3 DNA follows: TGTGCCAGCAGCGTCTCCGGGACTAGCGGGGGTTTTTACAATGAGCAGTTCTTC.

This clonotype has only a few counts. Here the CDR3 DNA reads TGTGCCAGCAGTGCCTGGCTAGCGGGGGCTCTCGGCGGGGAGCTGTTTTTT. This encodes CASSAWLAGALGGELFF. This chain connects TRBV6-5 to TRBJ2-2; TRBD2 matches 10 bases. This CDR3 has 17 residues. Per the germline V gene, CDR1 is MNHEY and CDR2 is SVGAGI. V shed 5 bases, J shed 7 bases, and the junction held 13 bases outside the gene matches.